This T cell receptor beta chain stems from a study of immune evolution from preneoplasia to lung adenocarcinoma. Points from the study as a whole: Top clone frequencies peaked in normal lung, apparently declining through invasive adenocarcinoma.

This clone was found a few times. The antigen remains unidentified. Germline CDR1 reads MGHRA; CDR2 reads YSYEKL. The CDR3 runs to 17 residues. Trimming took 4 bases from V and 2 from J; bases not matched to a gene: 11. The repertoire was sequenced with immunoSEQ multiplex PCR; TCRdb's copy has only in-frame clones and lacks some. Here the sample spans 4,500 or so clones, approximately 82% being singletons. V and J are TRBV4-1 and TRBJ2-5; 9 bases match TRBD2. The sequenced material came from FFPE adjacent normal lung tissue. The receptor was isolated from a person between 60 and 79 years old with lung adenocarcinoma. The CDR3 loop is CASSPEPLAGLQETQYF. CDR3 DNA sequence: TGCGCCAGCAGCCCCGAACCCCTAGCGGGGCTTCAAGAGACCCAGTACTTC.